This T cell receptor (beta chain) came from a study of T-cell memory formation after mild COVID-19. Study context: Clusters of TCRs were largely donor specific.

Trimming shortened V by 6 bases and J by 2 bases, and 7 bases separated the two germline ends. Germline CDR1 MDHEN, CDR2 SYDVKM. This CDR3 is 12 amino acids long. General observations from the study: Clones which contracted sat mainly in CM and EM if CD4+, and in EMRA if CD8+. Second-wave clones with a day 37 peak had unconfirmed SARS-CoV-2 specificity.

A word on this clonotype: Its antigen is unknown.

From 5'RACE with constant-segment primers came TCR alpha and TCR beta cDNA libraries that carried sample barcodes and UMIs. TCRdb reprocessed the 5' RACE reads with MiXCR, giving one entry per CDR3 protein. The profile shows tens of thousands of distinct CDR3 sequences, roughly 12% of them singletons. The chain couples TRBV28 to TRBJ2-5, with D maybe TRBD2 (5 bases). This sequence originates from a man aged 18 to 29 who had mild COVID-19 (a few samples of this study predate the infection). Cell type and time point are not known. The sample consisted of PBMCs or a T cell subset sorted from them (not recorded which). CDR3 coding DNA: TGTGCCAGCAGCGACTATCAAGAGACCCAGTACTTC. Protein product: CASSDYQETQYF.